This T cell receptor (beta chain) was found in a study of blood T cell repertoires in COVID-19. At the level of the study: Sources were T cells, B-cell-depleted T cells, or PBMCs; the material itself was cDNA or gDNA.

The V gene lost 1 base and the J gene lost 1 base, with 7 bases spanning the gap. The V gene's germline CDR1 is SGHTA and CDR2 FQGNSA. CDR3 length: 15 amino acids. Authors' processing steps: Counts of nucleated cells, estimated from reference gene primer amplification, were obtained. Produced via immunoSEQ multiplex PCR; TCRdb's table is partial and in-frame only. For V, J and clone size, that table is used; D and trimming come from the DNA. Here the sample spans about 150,000 clones, 80% to 90% being singletons. V and J are TRBV7-2 and TRBJ1-4, with D uncertain. This receptor was taken from a woman aged 70-85 years with acute or convalescent COVID-19. Sample: peripheral blood. The CDR3 spells CASSLGAETNEKLFF. The DNA for the CDR3 is TGTGCCAGCAGCTTAGGGGCAGAAACTAATGAAAAACTGTTTTTT.